The sequence of this T cell receptor beta chain was determined in a study of cytomegalovirus exposure and HLA in healthy donors. Trimming cost V 4 bases and J 0 bases, with 10 bases left between them. The CDR3 sequence is 15 residues long. Germline-derived CDR1 and CDR2 are LGHNA and YNFKEQ. The study ran its PCR with 60 Vbeta and 13 Jbeta primers. Libraries were prepared by immunoSEQ multiplex PCR; TCRdb keeps only in-frame clonotypes and omits some of them. The data contain about 160,000 clones, about 65% of them singletons. This clone is a singleton in its sample. The TCR was taken from a woman in her thirties in good health and CMV-seronegative. Sequencing input: PBMCs. The chain couples TRBV4-2 to TRBJ2-1; D remains unclear. The chain's CDR3 is CASSPTPSSYNEQFF. CDR3 coding DNA: TGTGCCAGCAGCCCGACTCCGAGCTCCTACAATGAGCAGTTCTTC.